This T cell receptor (beta chain) was sequenced during a study of cytomegalovirus exposure and HLA in healthy donors. Turning to the study itself: Out of about 190 million T cells, an earlier analysis found over 90 million unique TCR beta sequences in total.

Points from the study as a whole: Later work showed greater clonal expansion in HLA-associated TCR beta chains than in equally common others.

Remarks on this clone: The antigen remains unidentified.

V was cut by 1 base and J by 8 bases, with 11 bases left in between. The CDR3 totals 13 residues. Germline V lookup: CDR1 SEHNR, CDR2 FQNEAQ (reference sequence). The PCR was carried out with 60 Vbeta primers and 13 Jbeta primers. Assay used: immunoSEQ multiplex PCR; TCRdb lists only in-frame clones, some missing. The sample contains 220,000 or so clones, around 86% of which appear only once. The sequenced material came from PBMCs. The receptor's source is a woman aged 40-49 years in good health and CMV-seronegative. The chain couples TRBV7-9 to TRBJ1-1; D perhaps matches TRBD1 (5 bases). CDR3 amino acids: CASSLGLTAEAFF. The CDR3 DNA sequence: TGTGCCAGCAGCTTAGGTCTGACAGCAGAAGCTTTCTTT.